Listed below are T cell receptor beta chains from one sample, sequenced in a study of tumor-infiltrating lymphocytes in primary liver carcinoma. TCRdb reprocessed the multiplex PCR reads with MiXCR, giving one entry per CDR3 protein. The sample yields 250,000 to 400,000 distinct CDR3 sequences, more than 55% seen once. Sequencing input: peripheral blood. All receptors come from a man aged 40-50 years with primary liver carcinoma and hepatitis B virus infection. Each CDR3 is given without its conserved first and last residue. Each record gives: CDR3 protein, CDR3 length, V gene, J gene.

cdr3_aa: ASSPGGVGTQPQH
cdr3_length: 13
v_call: TRBV7-9
j_call: TRBJ1-5

cdr3_aa: ASSPTGGHADTEAF
cdr3_length: 14
v_call: TRBV6-2/TRBV6-3
j_call: TRBJ1-1

cdr3_aa: ASSLGTQTGELF
cdr3_length: 12
v_call: TRBV5-1
j_call: TRBJ2-2

cdr3_aa: ASSSLPTGDEQY
cdr3_length: 12
v_call: TRBV5-1
j_call: TRBJ2-7

cdr3_aa: ASIQGGTGELF
cdr3_length: 11
v_call: TRBV2
j_call: TRBJ2-2

cdr3_aa: ASSLGQGPLYNEQF
cdr3_length: 14
v_call: TRBV11-2
j_call: TRBJ2-1

cdr3_aa: ASSMGGGRGTQY
cdr3_length: 12
v_call: TRBV6-1
j_call: TRBJ2-3

cdr3_aa: ASQTEGPSNEQF
cdr3_length: 12
v_call: TRBV10-3
j_call: TRBJ2-1

cdr3_aa: SVRGWGATSYNEQF
cdr3_length: 14
v_call: TRBV29-1
j_call: TRBJ2-1

cdr3_aa: ASRQGNQPQH
cdr3_length: 10
v_call: TRBV7-9
j_call: TRBJ1-5

cdr3_aa: ASSQDGSGRGTGELF
cdr3_length: 15
v_call: TRBV4-2
j_call: TRBJ2-2

cdr3_aa: ASSYVAIITEAF
cdr3_length: 12
v_call: TRBV6-2/TRBV6-3
j_call: TRBJ1-1

cdr3_aa: VSSLVSRVSDQGNNEQF
cdr3_length: 17
v_call: TRBV12-3/TRBV12-4
j_call: TRBJ2-1

cdr3_aa: ASSPNPLAINTGELF
cdr3_length: 15
v_call: TRBV12-3/TRBV12-4
j_call: TRBJ2-2